These 18 T cell receptor beta chains share one sample of origin, sequenced in a study of blood T cell repertoires in COVID-19. Produced via immunoSEQ multiplex PCR; TCRdb's table is partial and in-frame only. There are 150,000 to 200,000 clones in the sample; 65% to 85% occur only once, and over 6.5% lies in the top ten. Sequenced input: PBMCs or T cells enriched from blood (not recorded which). These receptors were taken from a man aged 35-49 years who had recovered from COVID-19.

This clone turned up a few times. V is TRBV6-6 and J is TRBJ1-6; D is uncertain. This CDR3 has 12 residues. V was clipped by 6 bases and J by 6 bases, with 6 bases between them. CDR1 is MNHNY and CDR2 is SVGAGI in the germline V gene (reference sequence). CDR3: CASSPSNSPLHF. Written as DNA, the CDR3 is TGTGCCAGCAGCCCGAGTAATTCACCCCTCCACTTT.

The genes are TRBV11-2 and TRBJ1-2; possible D gene TRBD1, 6 bases. Deletions cut 5 bases from V and 3 bases from J, with 16 bases between. Germline CDR1 reads SGHAT; CDR2 reads FQNNGV. The CDR3 contains 15 residues. The CDR3 loop is CASSQIRGIDYGYTF. As DNA, the CDR3 is TGTGCCAGCAGCCAGATCAGGGGAATCGACTATGGCTACACCTTC.

The chain uses TRBV7-8 and TRBJ1-1; TRBD1 matches at 10 bases. This CDR3 spans 14 amino acids. In germline, CDR1 is SGHVS, CDR2 FQNEAQ. V lost 5 bases and J lost 9; bases outside the gene matches: 9. This CDR3 reads CASSPGQGESKAFF. The CDR3 DNA follows: TGTGCCAGCAGCCCTGGACAGGGGGAAAGTAAAGCTTTCTTT. Supplemented by reference TRBV7-8 and TRBJ1-1, the full variable domain reads GAGVSQSPRYKVAKRGQDVALRCDPISGHVSLFWYQQALGQGPEFLTYFQNEAQLDKSGLPSDRFFAERPEGSVSTLKIQRTQQEDSAVYLCASSPGQGESKAFFGQGTRLTVV.

This clone has a handful of counts. V usage is TRBV7-9 and J usage is TRBJ2-7, with 11 nucleotides matching TRBD1. Unmatched junction bases numbered 10, after V lost 4 bases and J lost 2 bases. The CDR3 totals 17 residues. The V gene's germline CDR1 is SEHNR and CDR2 FQNEAQ (reference sequence). In DNA, the CDR3 is TGTGCCAGCAGCTCCTCGACTCCGGGACAGGGGGCCTACGAGCAGTACTTC. Its translation: CASSSSTPGQGAYEQYF.

The chain joins TRBV19 to TRBJ1-6; 7 bases are a match to TRBD1. Germline values: CDR1 LNHDA, CDR2 SQIVND (reference sequence). J lost 9 bases, V lost 6 bases, and 8 bases had no gene match. The length of the CDR3 is 14 residues. The CDR3 sequence: CASRRDSPGSPLHF. Here the CDR3 DNA reads TGTGCCAGTAGACGGGACAGTCCCGGTTCACCCCTCCACTTT.

The chain links TRBV5-8 to TRBJ1-2; maybe TRBD1 (6 bases). Germline V gene sequence: CDR1 SGHTS, CDR2 YDEGEE. V shed 2 bases and J shed 5 bases, with 19 bases lying between them. The CDR3 has 16 residues. As DNA, the CDR3 is TGTGCCAGCAGCTTAAAAGGAACAGCGCAGGGGTATGGCTACACCTTC. Protein: CASSLKGTAQGYGYTF.

The gene calls are TRBV30 and TRBJ1-5; 7 bases are shared with TRBD1. J gave up 2 bases and V 3 bases, and 13 bases lay outside the gene matches. Germline CDR1 GTSNPN, CDR2 SVGIG (reference sequence). This CDR3 spans 17 amino acids. The CDR3 region is CAWSPTGSLIRNQPQHF. The DNA for the CDR3 is TGTGCCTGGAGCCCGACAGGGAGTCTAATTCGCAATCAGCCCCAGCATTTT.

The rearrangement links TRBV11-2 to TRBJ2-7, with D possibly matching TRBD2 (6 bases). Germline V gene sequence: CDR1 SGHAT, CDR2 FQNNGV. V dropped 10 bases and J dropped 3 bases, with 28 bases sitting between them. The CDR3 loop spans 17 amino acids. CDR3 loop: CATTLLIGTGSYYEQYF. The CDR3 DNA reads TGTGCCACCACTCTCTTAATTGGTACCGGGAGCTACTACGAGCAGTACTTC.

There are a few counts of this clone. This chain uses TRBV21-1 with TRBJ1-1; the table's D call, TRBD1, has no DNA check behind it. TRBV21-1 corresponds to a pseudogene. This CDR3 spans 18 amino acids. The CDR3 sequence is CASSKALRTGQTNTEAFF. In nucleotides, the CDR3 is TGTGCCAGCAGCAAAGCGCTTAGGACAGGGCAAACGAACACTGAAGCTTTCTTT.

The V and J genes are TRBV7-9 and TRBJ1-1; TRBD1 matches at 10 bases. Germline-derived CDR1 and CDR2 are SEHNR and FQNEAQ (reference sequence). With V trimmed by 5 bases and J by 7 bases, 7 bases remained unmatched. This CDR3 has 14 amino acids. The CDR3 bases are TGTGCCAGCAGCCAGACAGGGGGCGGGAGTGAAGCTTTCTTT. Its protein is CASSQTGGGSEAFF. The whole variable domain, filled in from reference TRBV7-9 and TRBJ1-1, reads DTGVSQNPRHKITKRGQNVTFRCDPISEHNRLYWYRQTLGQGPEFLTYFQNEAQLEKSRLLSDRFSAERPKGSFSTLEIQRTEQGDSAMYLCASSQTGGGSEAFFGQGTRLTVV.

The genes are TRBV9 and TRBJ2-5; 11 bases align to TRBD2. There are 17 residues in the CDR3. Trimming took 2 bases from V and 4 from J; bases not matched to a gene: 10. Germline V gene data show CDR1 as SGDLS and CDR2 as YYNGEE. The CDR3 DNA reads TGTGCCAGCAGCGTTAGCCCACTAGCGGGGGTAGGAGAGACCCAGTACTTC. Amino acid sequence: CASSVSPLAGVGETQYF.

This clone showed up just a few times. The V and J genes are TRBV6-5 and TRBJ2-7, with D perhaps TRBD1 (6 bases). Germline V lookup: CDR1 MNHEY, CDR2 SVGAGI. Trimming pared 3 bases from V and 0 bases from J, leaving 15 bases between. The CDR3 is 16 residues long. CDR3: CASSYGEPGDSYEQYF. CDR3 sequence (DNA): TGTGCCAGCAGTTATGGAGAGCCAGGGGACTCCTACGAGCAGTACTTC.

This chain connects TRBV19 to TRBJ2-1; 7 nucleotides agree with TRBD2. The germline V gene encodes CDR1 LNHDA and CDR2 SQIVND (reference sequence). This CDR3 contains 15 residues. V was pared by 8 bases and J by 5 bases, with 12 bases of the junction left unmatched. The CDR3 region is CASDVGGGGHNEQFF. DNA for the CDR3: TGTGCCAGTGACGTGGGAGGCGGGGGTCACAATGAGCAGTTCTTC.

The chain combines TRBV4-1 with TRBJ1-5; D is unclear. The V end was cut by 0 bases, the J end by 1 base, with 16 bases between. CDR3 length: 18 amino acids. Germline CDR1 and CDR2: MGHRA and YSYEKL. CDR3 residues: CASSQDRRDSGSNQPQHF. CDR3 coding DNA: TGCGCCAGCAGCCAAGATCGTAGGGATTCGGGGAGCAATCAGCCCCAGCATTTT.

The chain has TRBV7-8 and TRBJ2-7, with D unresolved. The CDR3 covers 15 residues. CDR1 is SGHVS and CDR2 is FQNEAQ in the germline V gene. The V gene lost 1 base and the J gene lost 6 bases, with 16 bases spanning the gap. This CDR3 is CASSLDFIPLFEQYF. CDR3 DNA: TGTGCCAGCAGCTTAGACTTTATCCCCTTGTTCGAGCAGTACTTC.

The CDR3 loop is CASSRTYSGNTIYF. The CDR3 DNA follows: TGTGCCAGCAGCCGAACTTACTCTGGAAACACCATATATTTT. The chain has TRBV6-2 or TRBV6-3 and TRBJ1-3; D gene unclear. Germline V gene lookup returns CDR1 MNHEY and CDR2 SVGEGT. Trimming took off 6 bases at V and 0 bases at J, with 9 bases between the two ends. This CDR3 region has 14 residues.

V usage is TRBV5-6 and J usage is TRBJ1-3; the D gene is possibly TRBD1 (6 bases). The V gene's germline CDR1 is SGHDT and CDR2 YYEEEE. V shed 6 bases and J shed 0 bases, with 13 bases lying between them. This CDR3 is built from 15 residues. CDR3 amino acids: CASNLQGYSGNTIYF. The CDR3 coding sequence is TGTGCCAGCAACCTACAGGGCTACTCTGGAAACACCATATATTTT.

CDR3 sequence: CASSLPQGRRETQYF. The CDR3 region has the DNA TGTGCCAGCAGTTTACCCCAGGGGCGGAGGGAGACCCAGTACTTC. This rearrangement joins TRBV28 to TRBJ2-5; possibly TRBD1 for D (6 bases). Germline V gene data show CDR1 as MDHEN and CDR2 as SYDVKM. V shed 2 bases and J shed 5 bases, with 15 bases lying between them. The CDR3 length is 15 residues. Drawing the rest from reference TRBV28 and TRBJ2-5, the complete variable domain is DVKVTQSSRYLVKRTGEKVFLECVQDMDHENMFWYRQDPGLGLRLIYFSYDVKMKEKGDIPEGYSVSREKKERFSLILESASTNQTSMYLCASSLPQGRRETQYFGPGTRLLVL.